This TCR beta chain was obtained from a study of blood T cell repertoires in COVID-19. This clone was counted once. The protocol was immunoSEQ multiplex PCR, while the TCRdb copy is restricted to in-frame clones and leaves out a portion. The top ten clones hold roughly 14% of a sample with 40,000 to 55,000 clones, 86% of them seen once. This TCR derives from a human donor in a cohort sampled during active COVID-19. The sample consisted of peripheral blood.

The CDR3, as DNA: TGTGCCAGCAGCGTGCCGGGACAGAGTCCTCTCGGGGAGCTGTTTTTT. This codes for CASSVPGQSPLGELFF. The chain recombines TRBV9 with TRBJ2-2, with 7 bases identical to TRBD1. The V gene's germline CDR1 is SGDLS and CDR2 YYNGEE. This CDR3 spans 16 amino acids. V gave up 2 bases and J gave up 7 bases; unmatched junction bases: 11.